This T cell receptor beta chain was sequenced during a study of regulatory T cells in long-lasting Graves disease. V was shortened by 2 bases and J by 1 base, with 9 bases between the two germline ends. Per the germline V gene, CDR1 is ENHRY and CDR2 is SYGVKD. The length of the CDR3 is 14 residues. The sample's time point: persistent/refractory GD, antithyroid drugs over 5 years with positive TRAb. TCR sequences were obtained from RNA taken from PBMCs. One endocrinology department in Xi'an, China, was where patients came from. This clonotype was counted at least ten times. As yet, its antigen is unknown. The study's findings and limits: TRBV28 was favored in persistent disease, as were TRBJ1-2 and TRBJ2-5. Having few samples may have compromised the accuracy.

According to the study, TCR beta libraries were built with iRepertoire HTBI primers and CDR3-region Arm-PCR. TCRdb re-called the multiplex PCR reads with MiXCR, one entry per CDR3 protein. This sample has roughly 450,000 distinct CDR3 sequences; 20% to 25% occur once, and the top ten carry under 15%. The sequence derives from a female donor with Graves disease. This sample comprised peripheral blood mononuclear cells (PBMCs), obtained when the disease was refractory, from a patient treated with antithyroid drugs. The V gene is TRBV10-3, the J gene TRBJ2-7; D call uncertain. DNA of the CDR3: TGTGCCATCAGTGAGGGGCCAAATTCCTACGAGCAGTACTTC. This codes for CAISEGPNSYEQYF.